Listed below are T cell receptor beta chains from one sample, sequenced in a study of T cell repertoires in cytomegalovirus infection. Their antigens are not known. TCRdb recomputed calls from the reads with MiXCR, one row per CDR3 protein. Of 550,000 to 700,000 distinct CDR3 sequences listed, roughly 42% are singletons. This sample comprised cultured PBMCs, obtained from culture after CMV antigen stimulation. The origin of the receptors is a human donor in good health (CMV status not recorded). Some clones in this sample may be carry-over from other donors' samples. CDR3s include the opening cysteine and the closing phenylalanine or tryptophan. A D gene is named only where the DNA matches it firmly. Not every row has a clone size; where given, it reads once, few, many or a size class.

v_call	j_call	d_call	clone_size	cdr3_aa	cdr3_nt
TRBV7-2	TRBJ2-3	.	many	CASSPGLSTDTQYF	TGTGCCAGCAGCCCCGGACTATCAACAGATACGCAGTATTTT
TRBV7-8	TRBJ2-5	.	.	CASSSLTRWETQYF	TGTGCCAGCAGCTCCCTGACTAGGTGGGAGACCCAGTACTTC
TRBV2	TRBJ1-1	.	.	CASSRQDSAAFF	TGTGCCAGCAGTAGACAGGATTCCGCGGCTTTCTTT
TRBV7-2	TRBJ2-3	.	many	CASRSGTTTDTQYF	TGTGCCAGCAGGTCCGGTACCACCACAGATACGCAGTATTTT
TRBV19	TRBJ1-5	TRBD1	.	CASSGTANSQPQHF	TGTGCCAGTAGTGGGACAGCTAACAGTCAGCCCCAGCATTTT
TRBV27	TRBJ1-5	.	few	CASSQLGGSNQPQHF	TGTGCCAGCAGTCAACTAGGGGGAAGCAATCAGCCCCAGCATTTT
TRBV7-6	TRBJ2-3	TRBD2	few	CASSLQRGGPDTQYF	TGTGCCAGCAGCTTACAGCGGGGGGGCCCAGATACGCAGTATTTT
TRBV28	TRBJ2-4	TRBD2	.	CASSPRLAGLSGAKNIQYF	TGTGCCAGCAGTCCCCGACTAGCGGGGCTATCCGGTGCCAAAAACATTCAGTACTTC
TRBV4-3	TRBJ2-3	TRBD2	few	CASSQAHVLAGVGTQYF	TGCGCCAGCAGCCAAGCGCATGTTCTAGCGGGAGTGGGTACGCAGTATTTT
TRBV6-1	TRBJ2-7	TRBD2	.	CASSRGGGAGYEQYF	TGTGCCAGCAGCCGCGGCGGGGGGGCGGGGTACGAGCAGTACTTC
TRBV11-2	TRBJ1-5	.	few	CASSLTSDQPQHF	TGTGCCAGCAGCTTAACATCCGATCAGCCCCAGCATTTT
TRBV5-1	TRBJ1-1	.	.	CATQTESGEAFF	TGCGCCACCCAGACAGAATCCGGTGAAGCTTTCTTT
TRBV7-8	TRBJ2-3	TRBD2	.	CASSPGLAGYTDTQYF	TGTGCCAGCAGCCCCGGACTAGCGGGGTACACAGATACGCAGTATTTT
TRBV7-2	TRBJ2-7	.	few	CASRPTGNEGYEQYF	TGTGCCAGCAGACCCACAGGGAACGAGGGGTACGAGCAGTACTTC
TRBV27	TRBJ1-4	.	few	CASSLRDANEKLFF	TGTGCCAGCAGTTTAAGGGACGCTAATGAAAAACTGTTTTTT
TRBV2	TRBJ2-7	TRBD1	.	CASSRQGGQHF	TGTGCCAGCAGCAGACAGGGGGGCCAACACTTC
TRBV12-3/TRBV12-4	TRBJ1-5	.	.	CASSSGSHQPQHF	TGTGCCAGCAGTTCAGGGTCCCATCAGCCCCAGCATTTT
TRBV7-2	TRBJ1-5	.	few	CASSFVGVQPQHF	TGTGCCAGCAGCTTTGTGGGGGTCCAGCCCCAGCATTTT
TRBV12-3/TRBV12-4	TRBJ1-1	.	.	CASSLIQGSGLNTEAFF	TGTGCCAGCAGCCTAATTCAGGGTTCGGGTTTGAACACTGAAGCTTTCTTT
TRBV7-2	TRBJ2-3	TRBD2	.	CASSPFLAGADTQYF	TGTGCCAGCAGCCCCTTCTTAGCGGGGGCTGATACGCAGTATTTT
TRBV11-2	TRBJ2-3	TRBD2	.	CASSIIAGVTDTQYF	TGTGCCAGCAGCATAATAGCGGGGGTCACAGATACGCAGTATTTT
TRBV4-1	TRBJ1-1	.	.	CASSQSQTNTEAFF	TGCGCCAGCAGCCAATCGCAGACTAACACTGAAGCTTTCTTT
TRBV18	TRBJ2-5	.	.	CASSPPTDPETQYF	TGTGCCAGCTCACCACCTACGGACCCAGAGACCCAGTACTTC
TRBV19	TRBJ1-4	.	.	CASTHQGNRKNEKLFF	TGTGCCAGTACCCATCAAGGGAACAGGAAGAATGAAAAACTGTTTTTT
TRBV7-2	TRBJ2-3	TRBD2	many	CASSPGLASDTQYF	TGTGCCAGCAGCCCGGGACTAGCTTCAGATACGCAGTATTTT
TRBV19	TRBJ2-7	TRBD2	.	CASSWTSQSSYEQYF	TGTGCCAGTAGTTGGACTAGTCAGAGCTCCTACGAGCAGTACTTC
TRBV12-3/TRBV12-4	TRBJ1-1	.	few	CASSPEVGVTFF	TGTGCCAGCAGTCCAGAGGTCGGGGTAACTTTCTTT
TRBV12-3/TRBV12-4	TRBJ2-5	.	.	CASSPRRSKQTQYF	TGTGCCAGCAGTCCCCGGAGGTCCAAACAGACCCAGTACTTC
TRBV20-1	TRBJ2-5	.	.	CSASSRRGTKTQYF	TGCAGTGCTTCATCGCGTAGAGGTACGAAGACCCAGTACTTC
TRBV20-1	TRBJ1-5	.	.	CSALRGPGWEGNQPQHF	TGCAGTGCCCTGAGGGGCCCAGGGTGGGAGGGCAATCAGCCCCAGCATTTT
TRBV7-6	TRBJ2-7	.	few	CASSLRDTGTYEQYF	TGTGCCAGCAGCTTACGGGACACGGGGACCTACGAGCAGTACTTC
TRBV28	TRBJ1-4	.	.	CASTVGTHEKLFF	TGTGCCAGTACCGTCGGGACACATGAAAAACTGTTTTTT
TRBV7-2	TRBJ2-5	.	few	CASTRSQETQYF	TGTGCCAGCACCCGGTCCCAAGAGACCCAGTACTTC
TRBV19	TRBJ2-3	.	.	CASSPRWGKGTDTQYF	TGTGCCAGTAGTCCCCGATGGGGGAAGGGCACAGATACGCAGTATTTT
TRBV12-3/TRBV12-4	TRBJ1-5	TRBD1	.	CASSTGTGSNQPQHF	TGTGCCAGCAGTACTGGGACAGGGAGTAATCAGCCCCAGCATTTT
TRBV6-5	TRBJ2-3	.	.	CASSYSRTFGDTQYF	TGTGCCAGCAGTTACTCGAGGACTTTCGGGGATACGCAGTATTTT
TRBV12-3/TRBV12-4	TRBJ1-5	TRBD1	few	CASSSGQGVQGYQPQHF	TGTGCCAGCAGCTCAGGACAGGGGGTGCAGGGGTATCAGCCCCAGCATTTT
TRBV5-1	TRBJ2-2	.	.	CASSLIPPGGELFF	TGCGCCAGCAGCTTAATCCCCCCCGGCGGGGAGCTGTTTTTT
TRBV11-2	TRBJ2-1	.	.	CASSLSPSPGEQFF	TGTGCCAGCAGCTTAAGTCCGAGCCCGGGTGAGCAGTTCTTC
TRBV12-3/TRBV12-4	TRBJ2-7	.	.	CASGRTEVNEQYF	TGTGCCAGCGGAAGGACGGAGGTGAACGAGCAGTACTTC
TRBV19	TRBJ2-7	.	.	CASSRGPSRGSEQYF	TGTGCCAGTAGTAGGGGACCCTCGAGGGGAAGCGAGCAGTACTTC
TRBV6-6	TRBJ1-1	.	few	CASTVTGPGTEAFF	TGTGCCAGTACCGTGACAGGACCCGGGACTGAAGCTTTCTTT
TRBV2	TRBJ2-1	TRBD2	.	CASSAGSLAGIDEQFF	TGTGCCAGCAGTGCCGGGTCACTAGCGGGAATCGATGAGCAGTTCTTC
TRBV6-5	TRBJ2-5	.	.	CASSRGLSQETQYF	TGTGCCAGCAGTAGGGGCCTTTCCCAAGAGACCCAGTACTTC
TRBV7-2	TRBJ1-5	.	many	CASSLSGDSNQPQHF	TGTGCCAGCAGCTTATCAGGAGATAGCAATCAGCCCCAGCATTTT